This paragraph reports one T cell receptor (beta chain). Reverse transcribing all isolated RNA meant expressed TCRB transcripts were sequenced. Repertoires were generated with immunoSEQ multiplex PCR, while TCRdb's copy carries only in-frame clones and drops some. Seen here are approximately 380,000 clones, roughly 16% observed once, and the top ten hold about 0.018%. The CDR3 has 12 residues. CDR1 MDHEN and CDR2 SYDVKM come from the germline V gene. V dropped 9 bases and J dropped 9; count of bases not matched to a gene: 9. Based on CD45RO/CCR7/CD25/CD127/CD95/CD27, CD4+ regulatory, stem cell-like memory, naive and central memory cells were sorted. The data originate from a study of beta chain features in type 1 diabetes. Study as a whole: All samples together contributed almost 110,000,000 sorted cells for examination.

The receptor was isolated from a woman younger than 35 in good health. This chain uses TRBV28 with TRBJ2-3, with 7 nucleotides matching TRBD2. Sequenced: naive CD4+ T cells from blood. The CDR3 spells CASRETGGTQYF. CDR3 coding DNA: TGTGCCAGTCGAGAAACGGGAGGAACGCAGTATTTT.